Below, 7 T cell receptor beta chains from the same sample are listed, as sequenced in a study of T cells after yellow fever vaccination. TCRdb reanalysed the 5' RACE reads using MiXCR and keeps one entry per CDR3 protein. The sample records approximately 300,000 distinct CDR3 sequences, about 9.5% being singletons. This specimen was PBMCs, taken on the day of the first yellow fever vaccination. These receptors originate from a man between 18 and 35 years old who received the YFV17D yellow fever vaccine.

This clonotype was counted a few times. The V and J genes are TRBV5-1 and TRBJ1-5; D is unclear. V lost 3 bases and J lost 8, with 9 bases in between. The CDR3 has 12 residues. Germline CDR1 SGHRS, CDR2 YFSETQ. The DNA of the CDR3 is TGCGCCAGCAGCTATATTGGTGAGCCCCAGCATTTT. Its translation is CASSYIGEPQHF.

This clonotype showed up just a few times. V gene TRBV4-3 combines with J gene TRBJ2-7; 7 bases align to TRBD1. The J segment lost 1 base and the V segment lost 0 bases, leaving 3 bases of the junction unmatched. Germline V gene lookup returns CDR1 LGHNA and CDR2 YSLEER. This CDR3 is built from 15 residues. CDR3 sequence: CASSQERGPSYEQYV. CDR3 bases: TGCGCCAGCAGCCAAGAAAGGGGGCCTTCCTACGAGCAGTACGTC.

This clonotype has only a few counts. V gene TRBV11-2 combines with J gene TRBJ2-1, with TRBD1 matching 9 bases. In germline, CDR1 is SGHAT, CDR2 FQNNGV. This CDR3 contains 17 residues. Germline trimming cut 0 bases from V and 7 bases from J; bases unmatched to any gene: 10. The CDR3 DNA is TGTGCCAGCAGCTTAGATTCTCATCACAGGGGGCCGAATGAGCAGTTCTTC. Translation gives CASSLDSHHRGPNEQFF.

V is TRBV11-2 and J is TRBJ1-2; maybe TRBD1 (5 bases). Germline V gives CDR1 SGHAT, CDR2 FQNNGV. V was shortened by 5 bases and J by 4 bases, with 14 bases between the two germline ends. The CDR3 is 14 residues long. The CDR3: CASSPTTGIYGYTF. In nucleotides, the CDR3 is TGTGCCAGCAGCCCAACTACAGGAATCTATGGCTACACCTTC.

This clonotype came up once. V usage is TRBV7-9 and J usage is TRBJ1-4; D may be TRBD1 (5 bases). Germline-derived CDR1 and CDR2 are SEHNR and FQNEAQ (reference sequence). The CDR3 runs 15 residues. V was clipped by 2 bases and J by 0 bases, with 7 bases between them. The CDR3 spells CASSLWTTTNEKLFF. For the CDR3, the DNA is TGTGCCAGCAGCTTATGGACAACAACTAATGAAAAACTGTTTTTT.

This clonotype showed up many times. The CDR3 region has the DNA TGTGCCATCAGTGCGGACAGGGCCATTCACACCGGGGAGCTGTTTTTT. As protein: CAISADRAIHTGELFF. This chain joins TRBV10-3 and TRBJ2-2, with 8 nucleotides matching TRBD1. V shed 4 bases, J shed 3 bases, and the junction held 7 bases outside the gene matches. The CDR3 is 16 residues long. CDR1 is ENHRY and CDR2 is SYGVKD in the germline V gene.

The V and J genes are TRBV20-1 and TRBJ1-4, with a weak D call TRBD1 (5 bases). Germline V gene sequence: CDR1 DFQATT, CDR2 SNEGSKA (reference sequence). The CDR3 spans 13 residues. Trimming removed 5 bases at V and 6 bases at J, with 13 bases between. In DNA, the CDR3 is TGCAGTGCTCCGCCACAAGGGGATGAAAAACTGTTTTTT. Translation gives CSAPPQGDEKLFF.